This T cell receptor beta chain was observed in a study of T cells in Graves' hyperthyroidism and ophthalmopathy. Diagnostic assessment was based on clinical symptoms, serum thyroxine and TRAb, thyroid ultrasound and orbital computed tomography. RNA transcripts provided the source from which TCR beta CDR3 regions were amplified. The study used the HTBI primer set for a first-round RT-PCR of the TCR CDR3. TCRdb ran MiXCR on the multiplex PCR reads and lists one entry per CDR3 protein. This sample has roughly 710,000 distinct CDR3 sequences, with about 35% found just once. The CDR3 is 16 amino acids. Germline assignment: CDR1 KGHDR and CDR2 SFDVKD. This clonotype was detected a few times. The junction departs from germline at one end; a sequencing error may be responsible.

The J gene is TRBJ2-7, the V gene TRBV24-1, with 11 nucleotides matching TRBD2. The sequence derives from a woman in her forties with Graves' hyperthyroidism. Sequences were obtained from blood. The DNA for the CDR3 is TGTGCCAGCAGTCCGCGTAGCGGGAGGGGGCCCTACGAGCAGTACTTC. This encodes CASSPRSGRGPYEQYF.